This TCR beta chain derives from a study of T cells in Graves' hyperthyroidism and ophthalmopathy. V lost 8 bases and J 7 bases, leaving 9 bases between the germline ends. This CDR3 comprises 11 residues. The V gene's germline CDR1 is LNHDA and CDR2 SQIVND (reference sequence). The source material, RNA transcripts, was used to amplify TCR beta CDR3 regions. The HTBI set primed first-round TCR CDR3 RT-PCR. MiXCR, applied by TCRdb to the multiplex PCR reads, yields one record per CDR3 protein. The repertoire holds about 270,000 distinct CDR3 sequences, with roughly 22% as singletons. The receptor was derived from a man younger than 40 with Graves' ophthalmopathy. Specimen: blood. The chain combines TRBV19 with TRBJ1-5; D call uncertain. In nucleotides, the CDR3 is TGTGCCAGTGGTCGAGCCCAGCCCCAGCATTTT. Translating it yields CASGRAQPQHF.